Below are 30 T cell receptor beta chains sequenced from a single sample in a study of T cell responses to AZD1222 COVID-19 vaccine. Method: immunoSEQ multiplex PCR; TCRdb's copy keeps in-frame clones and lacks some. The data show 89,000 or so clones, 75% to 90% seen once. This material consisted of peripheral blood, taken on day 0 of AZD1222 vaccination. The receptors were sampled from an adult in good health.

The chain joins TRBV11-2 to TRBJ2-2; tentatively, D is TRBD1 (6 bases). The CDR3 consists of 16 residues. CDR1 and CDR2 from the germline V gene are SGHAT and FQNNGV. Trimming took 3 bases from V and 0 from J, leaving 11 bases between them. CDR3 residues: CASSLGAGANTGELFF. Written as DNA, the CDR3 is TGTGCCAGCAGCTTGGGGGCAGGGGCGAACACCGGGGAGCTGTTTTTT.

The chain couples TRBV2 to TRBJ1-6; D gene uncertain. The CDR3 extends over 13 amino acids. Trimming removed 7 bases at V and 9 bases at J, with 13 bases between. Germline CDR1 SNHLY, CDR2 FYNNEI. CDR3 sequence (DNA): TGTGCCAGCAATGGCCAGGAAGTTTCACCCCTCCACTTT. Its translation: CASNGQEVSPLHF.

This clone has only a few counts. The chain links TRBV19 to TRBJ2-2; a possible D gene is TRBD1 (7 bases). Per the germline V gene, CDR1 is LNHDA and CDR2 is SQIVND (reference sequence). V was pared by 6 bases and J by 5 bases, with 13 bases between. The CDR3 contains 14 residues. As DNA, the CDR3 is TGTGCCAGTAGCCAGGGGGGACGGACCGGGGAGCTGTTTTTT. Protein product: CASSQGGRTGELFF.

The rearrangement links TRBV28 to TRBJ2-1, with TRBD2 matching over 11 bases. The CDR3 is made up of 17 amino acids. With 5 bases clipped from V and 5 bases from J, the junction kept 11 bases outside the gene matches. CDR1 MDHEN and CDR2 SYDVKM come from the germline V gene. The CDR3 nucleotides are TGTGCCAGCAGTCCACCCCGGGGGACTAGCGGTGACAATGAGCAGTTCTTC. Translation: CASSPPRGTSGDNEQFF.

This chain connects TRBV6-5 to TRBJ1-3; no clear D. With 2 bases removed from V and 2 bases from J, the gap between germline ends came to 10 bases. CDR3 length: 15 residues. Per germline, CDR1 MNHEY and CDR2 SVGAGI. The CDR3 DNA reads TGTGCCAGCAGTTACAACGAGGGTCCTGGAAACACCATATATTTT. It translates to CASSYNEGPGNTIYF.

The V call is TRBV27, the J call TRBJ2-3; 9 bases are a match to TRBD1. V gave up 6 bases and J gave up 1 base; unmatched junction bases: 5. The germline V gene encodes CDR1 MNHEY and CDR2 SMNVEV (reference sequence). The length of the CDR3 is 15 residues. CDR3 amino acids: CASRKGQGGTDTQYF. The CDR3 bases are TGTGCCAGCAGAAAGGGACAGGGTGGCACAGATACGCAGTATTTT.

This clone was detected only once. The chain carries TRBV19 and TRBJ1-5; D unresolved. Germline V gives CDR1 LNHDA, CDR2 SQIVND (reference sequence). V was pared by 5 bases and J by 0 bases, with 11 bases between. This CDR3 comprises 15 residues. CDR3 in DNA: TGTGCCAGTAGTGATGTGTCAGGTAGCAATCAGCCCCAGCATTTT. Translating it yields CASSDVSGSNQPQHF.

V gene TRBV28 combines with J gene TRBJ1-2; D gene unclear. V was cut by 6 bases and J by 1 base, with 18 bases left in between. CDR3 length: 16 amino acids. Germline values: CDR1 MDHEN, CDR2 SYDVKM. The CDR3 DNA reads TGTGCCAGCAGGGAATCCGGACTGACGATTAACTATGGCTACACCTTC. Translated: CASRESGLTINYGYTF.

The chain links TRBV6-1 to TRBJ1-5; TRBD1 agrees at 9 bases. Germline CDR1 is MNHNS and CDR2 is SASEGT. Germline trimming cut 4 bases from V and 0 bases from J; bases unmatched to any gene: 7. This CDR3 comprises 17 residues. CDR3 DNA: TGTGCCAGCAGTGGGCCACAGGGGGCCATTAGCAATCAGCCCCAGCATTTT. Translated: CASSGPQGAISNQPQHF.

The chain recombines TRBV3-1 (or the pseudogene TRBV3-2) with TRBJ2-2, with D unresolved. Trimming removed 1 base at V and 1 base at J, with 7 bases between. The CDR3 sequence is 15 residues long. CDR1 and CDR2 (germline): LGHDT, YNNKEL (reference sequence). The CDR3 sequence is CASSQGLKNTGELFF. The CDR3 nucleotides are TGTGCCAGCAGCCAAGGACTCAAGAACACCGGGGAGCTGTTTTTT.

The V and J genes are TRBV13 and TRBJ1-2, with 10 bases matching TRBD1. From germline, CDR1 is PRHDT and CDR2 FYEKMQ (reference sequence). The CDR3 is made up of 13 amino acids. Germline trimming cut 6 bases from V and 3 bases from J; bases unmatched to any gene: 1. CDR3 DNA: TGTGCCAGCAGAGGGACAGGGGACTATGGCTACACCTTC. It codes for CASRGTGDYGYTF.

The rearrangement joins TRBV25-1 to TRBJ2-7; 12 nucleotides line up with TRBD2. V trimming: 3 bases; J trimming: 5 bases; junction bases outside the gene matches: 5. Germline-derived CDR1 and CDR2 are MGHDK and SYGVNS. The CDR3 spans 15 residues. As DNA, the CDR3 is TGTGCCAGCAGTGACAGACTAGCGGGAGCCCACGAGCAGTACTTC. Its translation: CASSDRLAGAHEQYF.

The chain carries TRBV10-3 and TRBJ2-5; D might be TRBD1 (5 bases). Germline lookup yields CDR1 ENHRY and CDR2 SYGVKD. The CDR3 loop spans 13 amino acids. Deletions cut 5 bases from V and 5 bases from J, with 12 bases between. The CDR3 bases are TGTGCCATCAGTCGCAGGGATGTGGAGACCCAGTACTTC. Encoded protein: CAISRRDVETQYF.

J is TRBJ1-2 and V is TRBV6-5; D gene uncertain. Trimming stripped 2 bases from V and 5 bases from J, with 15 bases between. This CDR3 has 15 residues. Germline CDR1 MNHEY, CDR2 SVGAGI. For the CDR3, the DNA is TGTGCCAGCAGTTACGGTCTCGGAGAGCCTTATGGCTACACCTTC. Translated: CASSYGLGEPYGYTF.

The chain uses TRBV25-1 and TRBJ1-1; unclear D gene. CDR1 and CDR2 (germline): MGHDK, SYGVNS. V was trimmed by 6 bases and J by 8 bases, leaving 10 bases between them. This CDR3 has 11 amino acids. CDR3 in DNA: TGTGCCAGCAGCGAAAGCGGGGAAGCTTTCTTT. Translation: CASSESGEAFF. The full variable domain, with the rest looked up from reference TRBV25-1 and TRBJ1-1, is EADIYQTPRYLVIGTGKKITLECSQTMGHDKMYWYQQDPGMELHLIHYSYGVNSTEKGDLSSESTVSRIRTEHFPLTLESARPSHTSQYLCASSESGEAFFGQGTRLTVV.

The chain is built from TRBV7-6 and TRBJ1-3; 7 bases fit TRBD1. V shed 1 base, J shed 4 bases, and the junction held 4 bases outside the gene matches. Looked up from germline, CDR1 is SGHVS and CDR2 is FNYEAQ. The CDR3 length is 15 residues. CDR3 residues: CASSLDRTGGNTIYF. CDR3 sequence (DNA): TGTGCCAGCAGCTTAGACCGGACAGGAGGAAACACCATATATTTT.

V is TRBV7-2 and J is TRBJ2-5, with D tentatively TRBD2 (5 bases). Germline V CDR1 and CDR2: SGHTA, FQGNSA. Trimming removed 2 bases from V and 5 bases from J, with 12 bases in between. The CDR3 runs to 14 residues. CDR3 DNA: TGTGCCAGCAGCTTATCCCGCCCGGGGGAGACCCAGTACTTC. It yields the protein CASSLSRPGETQYF.

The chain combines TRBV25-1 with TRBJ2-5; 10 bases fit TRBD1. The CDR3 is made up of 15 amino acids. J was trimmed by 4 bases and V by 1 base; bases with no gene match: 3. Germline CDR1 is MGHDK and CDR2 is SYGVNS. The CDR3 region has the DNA TGTGCCAGCAGTGAATGGGGGACAGGGGCAGAGACCCAGTACTTC. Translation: CASSEWGTGAETQYF.

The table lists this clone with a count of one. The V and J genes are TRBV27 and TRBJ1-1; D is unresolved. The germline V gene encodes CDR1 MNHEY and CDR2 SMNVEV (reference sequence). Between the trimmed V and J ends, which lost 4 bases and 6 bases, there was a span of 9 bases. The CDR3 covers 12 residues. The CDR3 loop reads CASSSMWAEAFF. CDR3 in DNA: TGTGCCAGCAGTTCCATGTGGGCTGAAGCTTTCTTT.

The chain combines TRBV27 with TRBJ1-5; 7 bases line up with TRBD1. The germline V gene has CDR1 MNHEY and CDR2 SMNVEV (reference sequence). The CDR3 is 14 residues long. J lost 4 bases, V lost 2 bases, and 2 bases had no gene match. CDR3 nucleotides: TGTGCCAGCAGTTTAAGGGGGCAAAATCAGCCCCAGCATTTT. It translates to CASSLRGQNQPQHF.

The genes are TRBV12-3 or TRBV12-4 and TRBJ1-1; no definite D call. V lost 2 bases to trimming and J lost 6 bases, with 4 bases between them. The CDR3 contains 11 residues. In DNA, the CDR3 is TGTGCCAGCAGTTTAACTTCTGAAGCTTTCTTT. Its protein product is CASSLTSEAFF.

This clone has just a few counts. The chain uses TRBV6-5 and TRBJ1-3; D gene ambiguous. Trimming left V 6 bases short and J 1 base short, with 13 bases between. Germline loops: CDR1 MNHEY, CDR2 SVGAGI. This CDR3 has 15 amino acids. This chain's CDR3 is CASRDPQISGNTIYF. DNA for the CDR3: TGTGCCAGCAGGGATCCCCAGATATCTGGAAACACCATATATTTT.

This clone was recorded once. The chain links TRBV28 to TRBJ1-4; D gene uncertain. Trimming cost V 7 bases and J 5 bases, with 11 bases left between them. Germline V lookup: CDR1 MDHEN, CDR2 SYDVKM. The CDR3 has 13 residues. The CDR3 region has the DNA TGTGCCAGCATTGATGGAAGGAATGAAAAACTGTTTTTT. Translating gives CASIDGRNEKLFF.

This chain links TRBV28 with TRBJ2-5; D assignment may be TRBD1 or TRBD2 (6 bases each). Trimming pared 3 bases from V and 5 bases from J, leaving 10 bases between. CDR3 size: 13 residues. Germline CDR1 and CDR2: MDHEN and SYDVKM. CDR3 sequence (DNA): TGTGCCAGCAGTTTGGGGGGCGGGGAGACCCAGTACTTC. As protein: CASSLGGGETQYF.

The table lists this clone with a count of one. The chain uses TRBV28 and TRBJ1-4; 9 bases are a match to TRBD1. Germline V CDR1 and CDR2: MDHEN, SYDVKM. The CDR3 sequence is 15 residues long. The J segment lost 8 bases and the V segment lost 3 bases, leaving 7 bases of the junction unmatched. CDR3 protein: CASSFSGQGREKLFF. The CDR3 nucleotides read TGTGCCAGCAGTTTCTCGGGACAGGGCAGGGAAAAACTGTTTTTT.

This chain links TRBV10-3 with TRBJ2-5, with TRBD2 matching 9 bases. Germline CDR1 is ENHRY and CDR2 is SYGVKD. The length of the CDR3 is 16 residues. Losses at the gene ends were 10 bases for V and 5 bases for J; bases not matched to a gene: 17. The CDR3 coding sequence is TGTGCCAGCAAGGGGCTAGCGGGACATAGAGGGGAGACCCAGTACTTC. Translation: CASKGLAGHRGETQYF.

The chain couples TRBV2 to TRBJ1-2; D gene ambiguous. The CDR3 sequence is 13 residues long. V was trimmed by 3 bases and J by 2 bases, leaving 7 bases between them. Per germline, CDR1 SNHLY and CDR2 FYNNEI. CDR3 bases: TGTGCCAGCAGTGACGACGGAAACTATGGCTACACCTTC. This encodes CASSDDGNYGYTF.

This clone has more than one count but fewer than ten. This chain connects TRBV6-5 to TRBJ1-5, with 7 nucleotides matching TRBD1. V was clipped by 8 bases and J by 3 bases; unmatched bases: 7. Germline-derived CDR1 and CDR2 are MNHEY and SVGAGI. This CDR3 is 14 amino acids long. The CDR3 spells CASGRGQLNQPQHF. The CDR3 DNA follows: TGTGCCAGCGGACGGGGACAGCTCAATCAGCCCCAGCATTTT.

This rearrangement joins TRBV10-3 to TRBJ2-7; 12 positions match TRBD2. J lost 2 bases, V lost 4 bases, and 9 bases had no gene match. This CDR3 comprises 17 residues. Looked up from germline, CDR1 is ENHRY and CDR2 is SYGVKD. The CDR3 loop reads CAISAASGRAYPYEQYF. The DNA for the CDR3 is TGTGCCATCAGTGCCGCTAGCGGGAGGGCCTACCCCTACGAGCAGTACTTC.

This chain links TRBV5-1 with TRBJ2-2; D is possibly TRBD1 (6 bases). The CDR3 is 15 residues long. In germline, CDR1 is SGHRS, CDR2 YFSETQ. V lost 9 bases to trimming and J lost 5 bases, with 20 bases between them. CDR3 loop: CATTVGALGTGELFF. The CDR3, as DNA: TGCGCCACTACGGTGGGGGCCTTGGGAACCGGGGAGCTGTTTTTT.